The next 24 T cell receptor beta chains were all read from a single sample in a study of identical twins. TCRdb itself ran the 5' RACE reads through MiXCR, one entry per CDR3 protein. The table shows 450,000 or so distinct CDR3 sequences, with 13% to 15% occurring only once. These data were also reused for a study on yellow fever vaccine responses in identical twins.

Sequencing input: CD4+ T cells sorted from blood. Source of these receptors: a woman younger than 35 in good health.

Only a few counts were recorded for this clonotype. The chain couples TRBV7-2 to TRBJ2-7, with D maybe TRBD2 (5 bases). CDR3 length equals 13 residues. The ends were cut back, 1 base at V and 4 bases at J, with 8 bases in the middle. Germline CDR1 reads SGHTA; CDR2 reads FQGNSA. CDR3 nucleotides: TGTGCCAGCAGCTTAGAGCGGACTTACGAGCAGTACTTC. This sequence encodes CASSLERTYEQYF.

This clonotype was observed a few times. This chain connects TRBV29-1 to TRBJ2-4; D ambiguous. The germline V and J ends were trimmed by 7 bases and 7 bases, with 14 bases remaining between them. This CDR3 spans 12 amino acids. The V gene's germline CDR1 is SQVTM and CDR2 ANQGSEA. CDR3 sequence: CSAKTEENIQYF. CDR3 in DNA: TGCAGCGCCAAAACCGAGGAGAACATTCAGTACTTC. Combining the CDR3 with reference TRBV29-1 and TRBJ2-4 gives the whole variable domain SAVISQKPSRDICQRGTSLTIQCQVDSQVTMMFWYRQQPGQSLTLIATANQGSEATYESGFVIDKFPISRPNLTFSTLTVSNMSPEDSSIYLCSAKTEENIQYFGAGTRLSVL.

The genes are TRBV7-6 and TRBJ2-1, with 7 bases fitting TRBD1. V was clipped by 5 bases and J by 6 bases; unmatched bases: 10. This CDR3 has 15 residues. The V gene's germline CDR1 is SGHVS and CDR2 FNYEAQ. The CDR3 DNA reads as TGTGCCAGCAGCGGTTACAGGGGTCTGGGCAATGAGCAGTTCTTC. It is translated as CASSGYRGLGNEQFF.

This chain uses TRBV29-1 with TRBJ1-5; a possible D gene is TRBD1 (6 bases). From germline, CDR1 is SQVTM and CDR2 ANQGSEA. The CDR3 loop spans 12 amino acids. V was shortened by 4 bases and J by 7 bases, with 11 bases between the two germline ends. CDR3 nucleotides: TGCAGCGTTGGTGGGGGCAGGCAGCCCCAGCATTTT. Encoded protein: CSVGGGRQPQHF.

V gene TRBV4-2 combines with J gene TRBJ2-7, with 9 bases that match TRBD2. The CDR3 length is 14 residues. Looked up from germline, CDR1 is LGHNA and CDR2 is YNFKEQ. The J segment lost 3 bases and the V segment lost 5 bases, leaving 5 bases of the junction unmatched. The CDR3 here is CASSDGTSRYEQYF. CDR3 nucleotides: TGTGCCAGCAGCGATGGGACTAGCCGCTACGAGCAGTACTTC.

The V gene is TRBV20-1, the J gene TRBJ2-7; unclear D gene. Per the germline V gene, CDR1 is DFQATT and CDR2 is SNEGSKA (reference sequence). The CDR3 contains 13 residues. CDR3 amino acids: CSLREAGPYEQYF. CDR3 DNA sequence: TGCAGCCTCCGCGAGGCAGGACCGTACGAGCAGTACTTC.

In its sample, this clonotype was seen many times. A read error may account for a junction end that differs from germline. The CDR3 DNA follows: TGTGCCACCAGCGGAGAAGACAGCTACAATGAGCAGTTCTTC. Encoded protein: CATSGEDSYNEQFF. The chain employs TRBV15 and TRBJ2-1; weak D call: TRBD1 (5 bases). In germline, CDR1 is LNHNV, CDR2 YYDKDF (reference sequence). CDR3 length: 14 amino acids. The full variable domain, with the rest looked up from reference TRBV15 and TRBJ2-1, is DAMVIQNPRYQVTQFGKPVTLSCSQTLNHNVMYWYQQKSSQAPKLLFHYYDKDFNNEADTPDNFQSRRPNTSFCFLDIRSPGLGDTAMYLCATSGEDSYNEQFFGPGTRLTVL.

The chain recombines TRBV2 with TRBJ2-3; TRBD1 is a possible D gene (5 bases). The V gene lost 8 bases and the J gene lost 11 bases, with 14 bases spanning the gap. The germline gives CDR1 SNHLY, CDR2 FYNNEI. The length of the CDR3 is 11 residues. The CDR3 sequence: CASGADHMQYF. DNA for the CDR3: TGTGCCAGCGGGGCGGATCACATGCAGTATTTT. Filled out from reference TRBV2 and TRBJ2-3, the complete variable domain reads EPEVTQTPSHQVTQMGQEVILRCVPISNHLYFYWYRQILGQKVEFLVSFYNNEISEKSEIFDDQFSVERPDGSNFTLKIRSTKLEDSAMYFCASGADHMQYFGPGTRLTVL.

The rearrangement uses TRBV4-1 and TRBJ2-3; 8 positions match TRBD1. Trimming removed 2 bases from V and 8 bases from J; junction bases left unmatched: 18. The CDR3 sequence is 18 residues long. CDR1 is MGHRA, CDR2 YSYEKL, per germline. CDR3 loop: CASSQTPGQASFGSTQYF. In DNA, the CDR3 is TGCGCCAGCAGCCAAACACCGGGACAGGCAAGCTTCGGGAGTACGCAGTATTTT.

The chain links TRBV5-1 to TRBJ2-7; D gene uncertain. Trimming left V 4 bases short and J 4 bases short, with 15 bases between. The germline V gene encodes CDR1 SGHRS and CDR2 YFSETQ. CDR3 length equals 14 residues. The CDR3 loop is CASSPQNRQYEQYF. CDR3 in DNA: TGCGCCAGCAGCCCTCAGAATAGGCAGTACGAGCAGTACTTC.

The chain combines TRBV11-2 with TRBJ2-1; the D is unclear. V lost 1 base and J 2 bases, leaving 9 bases between the germline ends. Germline V gene sequence: CDR1 SGHAT, CDR2 FQNNGV. This CDR3 region has 15 residues. In DNA form, the CDR3 reads TGTGCCAGCAGCTTAGCCACCTCGGCCTACAATGAGCAGTTCTTC. Its protein is CASSLATSAYNEQFF.

The gene calls are TRBV7-2 and TRBJ2-3, with a weak D call TRBD2 (6 bases). Per germline, CDR1 SGHTA and CDR2 FQGNSA. CDR3 length: 17 residues. V lost 1 base to trimming and J lost 1 base, with 15 bases between them. The CDR3 reads CASSLDASVRRTDTQYF. The CDR3 nucleotides are TGTGCCAGCAGCTTAGACGCTAGCGTAAGACGCACAGATACGCAGTATTTT.

The J gene is TRBJ2-2, the V gene TRBV7-6; TRBD2 might be the D (6 bases). The V end was cut by 1 base, the J end by 6 bases, with 12 bases between. The CDR3 is 15 residues long. Germline CDR1 reads SGHVS; CDR2 reads FNYEAQ. The CDR3: CASSLGAGNSGELFF. The DNA of the CDR3 is TGTGCCAGCAGCTTAGGGGCGGGAAACTCCGGGGAGCTGTTTTTT.

This CDR3 reads CASSASNRGNTIYF. In DNA, the CDR3 is TGTGCCAGCAGCGCTTCGAACCGGGGAAACACCATATATTTT. The genes are TRBV7-9 and TRBJ1-3; D call uncertain. The CDR3 is made up of 14 amino acids. Germline CDR1 SEHNR, CDR2 FQNEAQ (reference sequence). V was clipped by 5 bases and J by 4 bases, with 12 bases between them. The variable domain in full, with the rest retrieved from reference TRBV7-9 and TRBJ1-3, is DTGVSQNPRHKITKRGQNVTFRCDPISEHNRLYWYRQTLGQGPEFLTYFQNEAQLEKSRLLSDRFSAERPKGSFSTLEIQRTEQGDSAMYLCASSASNRGNTIYFGEGSWLTVV.

The gene calls are TRBV6-5 and TRBJ2-1, with TRBD2 matching 8 bases. V lost 5 bases and J lost 4; bases outside the gene matches: 10. Germline V gives CDR1 MNHEY, CDR2 SVGAGI. CDR3 length: 16 residues. The CDR3 loop reads CASSPSRAGVYNEQFF. The CDR3 region has the DNA TGTGCCAGCAGTCCTTCTCGAGCGGGGGTTTACAATGAGCAGTTCTTC.

The sample holds a few counts of this clonotype. The chain is built from TRBV6-5 and TRBJ2-7; perhaps TRBD1 as D (5 bases). Germline V gene data show CDR1 as MNHEY and CDR2 as SVGAGI. V gave up 3 bases and J gave up 2 bases, with 11 bases separating them. The CDR3 totals 14 residues. The CDR3 DNA reads as TGTGCCAGCAGTTATAGACAGACTCCCTACGAGCAGTACTTC. Its protein is CASSYRQTPYEQYF.

This clonotype was detected a few times. This chain connects TRBV12-3 or TRBV12-4 to TRBJ2-1, with D unresolved. The V and J ends lost 4 bases and 11 bases respectively, with 15 bases between them. The CDR3 covers 13 residues. The CDR3 DNA sequence: TGTGCCAGCAGTTCCGGACCCCCTCTGAAGCAGTTCTTC. Amino acid sequence: CASSSGPPLKQFF.

The chain uses TRBV6-2 or TRBV6-3 and TRBJ2-1; D may match TRBD1 or TRBD2 (5 bases each). The length of the CDR3 is 13 residues. The V gene lost 4 bases and the J gene lost 4 bases, with 8 bases spanning the gap. CDR1 is MNHEY and CDR2 is SVGEGT in the germline V gene. The CDR3 region has the DNA TGTGCCAGCAGTTGGGACGCGTACAATGAGCAGTTCTTC. Residues: CASSWDAYNEQFF.

This clonotype was observed at least ten times. The chain links TRBV7-9 to TRBJ2-1; D may be TRBD1 (6 bases). CDR1 and CDR2 from the germline V gene are SEHNR and FQNEAQ (reference sequence). V lost 1 base and J lost 7, with 11 bases in between. This CDR3 is built from 14 residues. The CDR3 DNA is TGTGCCAGCAGCTTAGGCAGGGGAAGGAATGAGCAGTTCTTC. Translated: CASSLGRGRNEQFF.

The chain recombines TRBV5-6 with TRBJ2-7, with D maybe TRBD1 (6 bases). CDR1 is SGHDT, CDR2 YYEEEE, per germline. The CDR3 spans 15 residues. V was clipped by 0 bases and J by 5 bases, with 15 bases between them. The CDR3 loop is CASSLVWGHEHEQYF. For the CDR3, the DNA is TGTGCCAGCAGCTTGGTCTGGGGGCATGAGCACGAGCAGTACTTC.

The chain combines TRBV29-1 with TRBJ2-5; no definite D call. This CDR3 spans 12 amino acids. The V and J ends lost 5 bases and 2 bases respectively, with 9 bases between them. Germline loops: CDR1 SQVTM, CDR2 ANQGSEA. The DNA of the CDR3 is TGCAGCGTTTGGTATCAACAAGAGACCCAGTACTTC. This sequence encodes CSVWYQQETQYF.

This clonotype appeared a few times. This sequence joins TRBV5-1 and TRBJ2-6; perhaps TRBD2 as D (6 bases). This CDR3 is built from 18 residues. The germline V gene has CDR1 SGHRS and CDR2 YFSETQ. Trimming cost V 4 bases and J 0 bases, with 17 bases left between them. The CDR3 protein is CASSPGLTIFSGANVLTF. The CDR3 DNA follows: TGCGCCAGCAGCCCGGGACTCACTATCTTCTCTGGGGCCAACGTCCTGACTTTC.

The chain links TRBV5-6 to TRBJ2-2; D gene uncertain. The ends were cut back, 2 bases at V and 1 base at J, with 12 bases in the middle. The length of the CDR3 is 16 residues. Germline CDR1 is SGHDT and CDR2 is YYEEEE. CDR3 region: CASSLDETRNTGELFF. The CDR3 nucleotides are TGTGCCAGCAGCTTAGATGAAACCCGGAACACCGGGGAGCTGTTTTTT. Looking up the rest from reference TRBV5-6 and TRBJ2-2 gives the full variable domain: DAGVTQSPTHLIKTRGQQVTLRCSPKSGHDTVSWYQQALGQGPQFIFQYYEEEERQRGNFPDRFSGHQFPNYSSELNVNALLLGDSALYLCASSLDETRNTGELFFGEGSRLTVL.

The chain joins TRBV6-5 to TRBJ1-3; D is possibly TRBD1 (5 bases). V lost 2 bases to trimming and J lost 4 bases, with 15 bases between them. The CDR3 consists of 16 residues. Germline lookup yields CDR1 MNHEY and CDR2 SVGAGI. CDR3 nucleotide sequence: TGTGCCAGCAGTTACGGGGACGAAGGTTGGGGAAACACCATATATTTT. This encodes CASSYGDEGWGNTIYF.